This entry features one T cell receptor beta chain sequence. This sample was included in a study of technical replicates of blood from a few donors. Profiling relied on immunoSEQ multiplex PCR, and the TCRdb table lists in-frame clones only, not all of them. Found here are 68,000 or so clones, almost 95% of them singletons; the top ten hold 0.38%. The CDR3 extends over 16 amino acids. With V trimmed by 1 base and J by 6 bases, 12 bases remained unmatched. Germline V lookup: CDR1 LGHNA, CDR2 YNFKEQ. The clonotype comes from a human donor in good health. Sequenced: T cells isolated from PBMCs. J is TRBJ2-7 and V is TRBV4-2, with 7 bases that match TRBD2. The CDR3 DNA follows: TGTGCCAGCAGCCAAGTTCTCCAGCGGGATACGGGCGAGCAGTACTTC. Translation gives CASSQVLQRDTGEQYF.